This T cell receptor beta chain was observed in a study of T cell changes during pregnancy in multiple sclerosis (dated by TCRdb to the late 2010s). Some background on the complete study: In women with multiple sclerosis, the researchers looked at how the T cell repertoire shifted as pregnancy progressed.

Library method: the immunoSEQ multiplex PCR assay. Sourced from immuneACCESS, this table was stored by TCRdb with only in-frame sequences that have V and J called. A share of the clones is absent; for the studies checked, an unresolved V gene accounts for under half, and the remainder has no known explanation. The sample contains about 40,000 clones, approximately 92% of them found a single time. The ten largest clonotypes hold approximately 0.41% of the sample. A word on this clone: No antigen is known for it. The sample holds no much larger clone one base away, and base qualities are not on file.

The germline ends are 14 bases apart after V is trimmed by 5 bases and J by 9 bases. The CDR3 holds 12 amino acids from the cysteine to the phenylalanine. CDR3 DNA is the only sequence kept; it has 36 bases, read in frame from the first base. CDR1 and CDR2, looked up from the germline V gene (reference sequence), are GTSNPN and SVGIG. The chain uses TRBV30 and TRBJ2-1; too little of a D gene remains to name it. The specimen was CD4+ T cells from peripheral blood mononuclear cells, collected in the third trimester of pregnancy. This receptor was taken from a female donor with multiple sclerosis, enrolled in a pregnancy study. The DNA sequence reads TGTGCCTGGGAACTAAATAGTGTTGAGCAGTTCTTC. It translates as CAWELNSVEQFF.